This paragraph reports one T cell receptor beta chain. Ten or more counts support this clonotype. Its antigen remains unidentified. No quality values exist for individual bases; no much larger clone is one base distant. This entry belongs to a study of T-cell reconstitution after alpha-beta-depleted transplantation in children (dated by TCRdb to the mid-2010s). For context, the study as a whole: Using TCR repertoire profiling, the study quantitatively followed how T-cell immune reconstitution unfolded in children after TCRalphabeta/CD19-depleted allogeneic hematopoietic cell transplantation. Findings and caveats that apply to the study as a whole: About two months after transplant, the apparently early recovery of alphabetaT-cell counts reportedly depended on just several hundred clones that had expanded rapidly and came from non-depleted graft cells. Over the following months the frequencies of hyperexpanded clones went down, and after one year T-cell counts and TCRbeta diversity were mostly credited to newly produced T cells. In some patients, the high TCRbeta diversity seen at day 60 was put down to recipient T cells and intrathymic progenitors that had survived conditioning.

Library preparation employed PCR. Instrument on record: Illumina HiSeq 2500. TCR library preparation used molecular barcoding, with unique molecular identifiers applied to normalize quantification of the TCRbeta repertoire. TCRdb reprocessed the public reads (quality trimming at Q25 with fastp, clone calling with MiXCR) and kept in-frame beta chains. CDR3 protein duplicates are merged, each entry listing the most common genes and DNA. This sample has roughly 280,000 distinct CDR3 sequences in its table, and 9.5% to 13% of those were observed once. 20% to 30% of the sample is in the top ten clones. What the treatment or condition label conveys for this sample: allogeneic hematopoietic cell transplantation with graft depleted of TCRalphabeta T cells and CD19 B cells. Transplant recipients were children who received TCRalphabeta/CD19-depleted allogeneic hematopoietic cell grafts. From the cysteine through the phenylalanine, the CDR3 covers 15 amino acids. Kept here is only the CDR3 DNA, which spans 45 bases and is read in frame from base 1. Unmatched junction bases come to 14, with V trimmed by 6 bases and J by 8 bases. From a lookup of the germline V gene (reference sequence), CDR1 and CDR2 are MNHEY and SMNVEV.

Sample: peripheral blood, taken 180 days after TCRalphabeta/CD19-depleted stem cell transplant. This TCR was sampled from a male patient aged 2 to 10 who had a stem cell transplant for chronic granulomatous disease, so the T cells may come from the graft donor. The sequence joins TRBV27 to TRBJ1-1; 8 central bases correspond to TRBD1. The CDR3 in this case is CASRTEDREDGEAFF. At the DNA level, the sequence is TGTGCCAGCAGGACCGAGGACAGGGAGGATGGCGAAGCTTTCTTT.